The T cell receptor beta chain described here comes from a study of blood T cell repertoires in COVID-19. Study as a whole: The samples span acute and convalescent COVID-19 from the United States, Italy and Spain. PBMCs, B-cell-depleted T cells, or T cells were the source of the cDNA or gDNA that made up the material.

The data were produced by immunoSEQ multiplex PCR, yet TCRdb's version contains in-frame clones alone and is incomplete. The table has 100,000 to 150,000 clones, roughly 83% seen once. The germline V and J ends were trimmed by 2 bases and 0 bases, with 7 bases remaining between them. The CDR3 has 14 amino acids. Germline assignment: CDR1 SGDLS and CDR2 YYNGEE. The specimen sequenced was peripheral blood. The chain links TRBV9 to TRBJ2-3; D is ambiguous. The origin of this receptor is a human donor in a cohort sampled during active COVID-19. The CDR3 DNA sequence: TGTGCCAGCAGCGTCAGTTCGAGCACAGATACGCAGTATTTT. Its protein is CASSVSSSTDTQYF. The variable domain in full, with the rest retrieved from reference TRBV9 and TRBJ2-3, is DSGVTQTPKHLITATGQRVTLRCSPRSGDLSVYWYQQSLDQGLQFLIQYYNGEERAKGNILERFSAQQFPDLHSELNLSSLELGDSALYFCASSVSSSTDTQYFGPGTRLTVL.